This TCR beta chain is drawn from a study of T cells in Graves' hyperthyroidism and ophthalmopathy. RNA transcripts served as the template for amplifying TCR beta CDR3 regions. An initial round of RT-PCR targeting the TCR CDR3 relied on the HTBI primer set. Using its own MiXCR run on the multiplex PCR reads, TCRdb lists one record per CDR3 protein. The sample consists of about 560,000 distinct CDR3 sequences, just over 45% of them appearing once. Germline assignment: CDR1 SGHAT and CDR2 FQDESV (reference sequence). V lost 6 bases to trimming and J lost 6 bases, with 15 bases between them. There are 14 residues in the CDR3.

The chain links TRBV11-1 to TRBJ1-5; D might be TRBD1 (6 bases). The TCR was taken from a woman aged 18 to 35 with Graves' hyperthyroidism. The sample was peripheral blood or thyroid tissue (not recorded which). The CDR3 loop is CASRGPGGGQPQHF. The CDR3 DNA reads TGTGCCAGCAGAGGTCCGGGGGGCGGTCAGCCCCAGCATTTT.